Included here is one T cell receptor beta chain sequence, with context. Antigen specificity is unknown. This entry comes from a study of OX40 agonist ivuxolimab in advanced cancers. Study summary: Subjects had a mean age of roughly 60 years, with a range of roughly 20 to 80; just over 80% were male. Patients achieving partial responses numbered three: one hepatocellular carcinoma case and two cutaneous melanoma cases.

Study-wide results and limits: Patients who responded partially at 0.1-3.0 mg/kg showed clonal expansion ranking among the lowest. CD8+ T cells were the subset that, on average, had more expanded clones than CD4+.

The table came from immunoSEQ multiplex PCR; TCRdb's copy has only in-frame clones and leaves some out. The sample yields over 65,000 clones, about nine tenths seen once. This clonotype originated in an adult with an advanced solid tumor such as melanoma, head and neck, liver or kidney cancer. This specimen consisted of CD4+ or CD8+ T cells sorted from blood, obtained in a trial of the OX40 agonist ivuxolimab.

The CDR3 here is CASSIASGQALPDGYTF. Written as DNA, the CDR3 is TGTGCCAGTAGTATAGCCTCGGGGCAGGCTTTGCCGGATGGCTACACCTTC. The chain recombines TRBV19 with TRBJ1-2; weak D call: TRBD1 (5 bases). Trimming removed 1 base at V and 6 bases at J, with 21 bases between. Germline loops: CDR1 LNHDA, CDR2 SQIVND (reference sequence). This CDR3 has 17 amino acids.